This TCR beta chain comes out of a study of T-cell memory formation after mild COVID-19. MiXCR, applied by TCRdb to the 5' RACE reads, yields one record per CDR3 protein. The repertoire holds approximately 450,000 distinct CDR3 sequences, 15% to 20% seen once, with around 12% in the top ten. Study conclusions and caveats: For contracting clones, CD4+ ones sat mainly in CM and EM, CD8+ in EMRA. Memory from before infection featured some responding clones, which suggests cross-reactive memory joined.

A word on this clonotype: What it binds is not known.

The ends were cut back, 1 base at V and 1 base at J, with 14 bases in the middle. This CDR3 spans 16 amino acids. This receptor was obtained from an adult woman who had mild COVID-19 (a few samples of this study predate the infection). Cell type and time point are not known. Source material: PBMCs or a T cell subset sorted from them (not recorded which). The chain carries TRBV12-3 or TRBV12-4 and TRBJ2-7; TRBD2 might be the D (6 bases). The CDR3 DNA is TGTGCCAGCAGTTTAGAAGCAGCGGGTATATCCTACGAGCAGTACTTC. Translated, it gives CASSLEAAGISYEQYF.